Shown below are 20 T cell receptor beta chains from a single sample sequenced in a study of molecular identifiers for immune sequencing clone quantification. TCRdb analysed the PCR reads with MiXCR anew, one entry per CDR3 protein. The profile covers roughly 320,000 distinct CDR3 sequences, with under 25% appearing a single time and about 0.71% taken by the ten largest. The sequenced material came from naive CD8+ T cells from blood, with Jurkat cell RNA spiked in. Indicated subset: FACS-sorted CD8+CD4-CCR7+CD45RA+ naive T cells. These receptors all come from a human donor in good health. Some libraries in this study had Jurkat cell RNA spiked in.

This clonotype has just a few counts. This chain connects TRBV15 to TRBJ2-1, with D unresolved. The germline V gene has CDR1 LNHNV and CDR2 YYDKDF (reference sequence). There are 16 residues in the CDR3. V was clipped by 0 bases and J by 0 bases, with 9 bases between them. This CDR3 is CATSREGHSSYNEQFF. DNA of the CDR3: TGTGCCACCAGCAGAGAGGGCCACAGCTCCTACAATGAGCAGTTCTTC.

This clonotype was counted a few times. The chain carries TRBV7-2 and TRBJ2-1; a weak D match, TRBD2 (7 bases). There are 16 residues in the CDR3. Looked up from germline, CDR1 is SGHTA and CDR2 is FQGNSA. V shed 4 bases and J shed 3 bases, with 16 bases lying between them. The CDR3 sequence: CASSSDAGALYNEQFF. Written as DNA, the CDR3 is TGTGCCAGCAGCTCAGACGCGGGGGCCCTCTACAATGAGCAGTTCTTC.

The sample holds a few counts of this clonotype. The chain links TRBV7-6 to TRBJ2-7, with 7 nucleotides matching TRBD1. Trimming removed 0 bases from V and 7 bases from J; junction bases left unmatched: 12. Germline V gene sequence: CDR1 SGHVS, CDR2 FNYEAQ. The CDR3 is made up of 16 amino acids. The CDR3 protein is CASSLAPAQGGAEQYF. The CDR3 bases are TGTGCCAGCAGCTTAGCGCCGGCCCAAGGGGGCGCGGAGCAGTACTTC.

Comments on this clonotype: A much larger clone differs by one base, so this may be a read error. This chain connects TRBV29-1 to TRBJ1-1; D ambiguous. CDR1 SQVTM and CDR2 ANQGSEA come from the germline V gene. Deletions cut 3 bases from V and 2 bases from J, with 13 bases between. The CDR3 extends over 14 amino acids. The DNA for the CDR3 is TGCAGCGTTGAGGCGGGCGCGGGAAACACTGAAGCTTTCTTT. This codes for CSVEAGAGNTEAFF.

This clonotype has a count of ten or more. The V call is TRBV2, the J call TRBJ2-7, with D unclear. Trimming cost V 6 bases and J 6 bases, with 9 bases left between them. The CDR3 sequence is 11 residues long. Germline CDR1 SNHLY, CDR2 FYNNEI. The CDR3 DNA reads as TGTGCCAGCAGGGACCTCAGCGAGCAGTACTTC. This encodes CASRDLSEQYF.

Turning to this clonotype: Just one base apart from a much larger clone, this may be a read error. V gene TRBV28 combines with J gene TRBJ2-5; D might be TRBD1 (6 bases). Trimming shortened V by 7 bases and J by 4 bases, and 16 bases separated the two germline ends. The CDR3 is 14 amino acids. CDR1 MDHEN and CDR2 SYDVKM come from the germline V gene. This CDR3 reads CASISLRDIETQYF. The CDR3 coding sequence is TGTGCCAGCATATCCCTCCGGGACATAGAGACCCAGTACTTC.

The chain has TRBV7-9 and TRBJ2-4; TRBD1 agrees at 7 bases. The V and J ends lost 5 bases and 5 bases, in that order; junction bases with no gene match: 12. Germline V gene sequence: CDR1 SEHNR, CDR2 FQNEAQ (reference sequence). The CDR3 consists of 16 residues. CDR3 nucleotide sequence: TGTGCCAGCAGCCCCTCCAAGGGACAGCAGGAAAACATTCAGTACTTC. Residues: CASSPSKGQQENIQYF. The full variable domain, in which reference TRBV7-9 and TRBJ2-4 provide the parts outside the CDR3, is DTGVSQNPRHKITKRGQNVTFRCDPISEHNRLYWYRQTLGQGPEFLTYFQNEAQLEKSRLLSDRFSAERPKGSFSTLEIQRTEQGDSAMYLCASSPSKGQQENIQYFGAGTRLSVL.

This clonotype has just a few counts. A much larger clone differs from this one at a single base, so this may be a read error. CDR3 protein: CASSQGRASTDTQYF. The CDR3 region has the DNA TGCGCCAGCAGCCAGGGGCGGGCTAGCACAGATACGCAGTATTTT. This chain joins TRBV4-3 and TRBJ2-3; D is tentatively TRBD1 or TRBD2 (5 bases each). CDR3 length: 15 amino acids. CDR1 and CDR2 (germline): LGHNA, YSLEER. V was clipped by 3 bases and J by 0 bases, with 10 bases between them.

This clonotype turned up a few times. J is TRBJ2-7 and V is TRBV5-5; 8 bases map to TRBD1. CDR1 is SGHKS and CDR2 is YYEKEE in the germline V gene (reference sequence). This CDR3 is 14 amino acids long. V was clipped by 4 bases and J by 4 bases; unmatched bases: 7. The CDR3: CASSRQTGDYEQYF. The CDR3 DNA reads TGTGCCAGCAGCCGGCAGACAGGGGATTACGAGCAGTACTTC.

The chain links TRBV12-3 or TRBV12-4 to TRBJ2-7; D may be TRBD2 (6 bases). CDR3 length equals 15 residues. The V gene lost 6 bases and the J gene lost 0 bases, with 15 bases spanning the gap. CDR3 sequence (DNA): TGTGCCAGCAGCCCCCGCGGGATCCTCTCCTACGAGCAGTACTTC. This gives the protein CASSPRGILSYEQYF.

In this sample, this clonotype turned up a few times. The CDR3 protein is CASSPVDRNTEAFF. CDR3 coding DNA: TGCGCCAGCAGCCCAGTGGACAGGAACACTGAAGCTTTCTTT. This rearrangement joins TRBV4-1 to TRBJ1-1; D might be TRBD1 (6 bases). The germline CDR1 and CDR2 sequences are MGHRA and YSYEKL. The CDR3 runs to 14 residues. The ends were cut back, 4 bases at V and 1 base at J, with 10 bases in the middle.

This clonotype was seen many times. The gene calls are TRBV7-2 and TRBJ2-3; D is unresolved. This CDR3 contains 16 residues. Germline assignment: CDR1 SGHTA and CDR2 FQGNSA. V lost 1 base, J lost 0 bases, and 11 bases lay in between. The CDR3, as DNA: TGTGCCAGCAGCTTAGGGCAGCAGTCTAGCACAGATACGCAGTATTTT. Translated: CASSLGQQSSTDTQYF.

This clonotype was observed once. This chain connects TRBV11-2 to TRBJ1-1, with a tentative D call TRBD1 (5 bases). The CDR3 totals 15 residues. V lost 3 bases and J 5 bases, leaving 16 bases between the germline ends. From germline, CDR1 is SGHAT and CDR2 FQNNGV. The CDR3 sequence: CASSFGRRPGTEAFF. For the CDR3, the DNA is TGTGCCAGCAGCTTTGGACGAAGGCCAGGGACTGAAGCTTTCTTT.

This clonotype showed up many times. The V call is TRBV15, the J call TRBJ1-5; 9 bases agree with TRBD1. Germline CDR1 reads LNHNV; CDR2 reads YYDKDF (reference sequence). The trim removed 5 bases at V and 5 bases at J, leaving 4 bases unmatched. CDR3 length equals 14 residues. The CDR3 nucleotides read TGTGCCACCAGCGGGACAGGGTTCTATCAGCCCCAGCATTTT. Its translation is CATSGTGFYQPQHF.

The table lists this clonotype with many counts. The genes are TRBV29-1 and TRBJ2-3, with no clear D. Germline CDR1 SQVTM, CDR2 ANQGSEA. Trimming left V 5 bases short and J 6 bases short, with 6 bases between. The CDR3 is 10 amino acids. Written as DNA, the CDR3 is TGCAGCGTTATGGCGGATACGCAGTATTTT. Protein sequence: CSVMADTQYF.

This clonotype was seen only a few times. V gene TRBV12-3 or TRBV12-4 combines with J gene TRBJ2-1; 7 nucleotides align to TRBD2. Trimming cost V 5 bases and J 8 bases; bases outside gene matches: 9. The CDR3 consists of 14 residues. This CDR3 reads CASSPGTTTDEQFF. CDR3 in DNA: TGTGCCAGCAGTCCAGGGACTACCACCGATGAGCAGTTCTTC.

A note on this clonotype: Germline and junction disagree at one end, which may indicate a read error. The chain has TRBV15 and TRBJ2-5, with D perhaps TRBD1 or TRBD2 (5 bases each). The CDR3 length is 14 residues. The V gene's germline CDR1 is LNHNV and CDR2 YYDKDF (reference sequence). The CDR3 is CATGRDSGAPTQYF. CDR3 coding DNA: TGTGCCACCGGCAGAGATTCCGGGGCTCCCACCCAGTACTTC.

V gene TRBV6-2 or TRBV6-3 combines with J gene TRBJ2-3; 9 bases map to TRBD2. J gave up 1 base and V 5 bases, and 16 bases lay outside the gene matches. There are 19 residues in the CDR3. Germline V gene sequence: CDR1 MNHEY, CDR2 SVGEGT. The CDR3 region is CASSPKGLAGPTGTDTQYF. CDR3 sequence (DNA): TGTGCCAGCAGTCCTAAGGGGCTAGCGGGGCCGACAGGCACAGATACGCAGTATTTT.

In its sample, this clonotype was seen once. The chain carries TRBV21-1 and TRBJ2-7; TRBD1 is the table's D call and was not checked against the DNA. TRBV21-1 counts as a pseudogene. The CDR3 has 19 residues. The CDR3 region is CASSAGTGEEFAPIYEQYF. CDR3 in DNA: TGTGCCAGCAGCGCCGGGACAGGGGAAGAATTCGCCCCGATCTACGAGCAGTACTTC.

In its sample, this clonotype was seen many times. This chain links TRBV12-3 or TRBV12-4 with TRBJ2-3; unclear D gene. V was shortened by 4 bases and J by 1 base, with 3 bases between the two germline ends. This CDR3 comprises 12 residues. CDR3: CASSSGTDTQYF. CDR3 nucleotide sequence: TGTGCCAGCAGTTCAGGCACAGATACGCAGTATTTT.